This T cell receptor (beta chain) was obtained from a study of blood T cell repertoires in COVID-19. Study-wide context: COVID-19 samples, acute and convalescent, were from the United States, Italy and Spain. PBMCs, B-cell-depleted T cells, or T cells were the source of the cDNA or gDNA that made up the material.

The germline CDR1 and CDR2 sequences are DFQATT and SNEGSKA (reference sequence). Trimming removed 6 bases at V and 7 bases at J, with 12 bases between. CDR3 length: 11 amino acids. Original processing methods: By means of reference gene primer amplification, nucleated cell counts were estimated. The assay was immunoSEQ multiplex PCR, and TCRdb's table has in-frame clones only and misses some. That table gives V, J and clone size, and the DNA gave D and trimming. The sample yields some 220,000 clones, 65% to 85% seen once. The V gene is TRBV20-1, the J gene TRBJ1-2, with D possibly being TRBD1 (5 bases). The source material was peripheral blood. The sequence was obtained from a woman aged 55-69 years with acute or convalescent COVID-19. CDR3 DNA sequence: TGCAGTGCAGGAGGGGTTGCTGGCTACACCTTC. It yields the protein CSAGGVAGYTF.